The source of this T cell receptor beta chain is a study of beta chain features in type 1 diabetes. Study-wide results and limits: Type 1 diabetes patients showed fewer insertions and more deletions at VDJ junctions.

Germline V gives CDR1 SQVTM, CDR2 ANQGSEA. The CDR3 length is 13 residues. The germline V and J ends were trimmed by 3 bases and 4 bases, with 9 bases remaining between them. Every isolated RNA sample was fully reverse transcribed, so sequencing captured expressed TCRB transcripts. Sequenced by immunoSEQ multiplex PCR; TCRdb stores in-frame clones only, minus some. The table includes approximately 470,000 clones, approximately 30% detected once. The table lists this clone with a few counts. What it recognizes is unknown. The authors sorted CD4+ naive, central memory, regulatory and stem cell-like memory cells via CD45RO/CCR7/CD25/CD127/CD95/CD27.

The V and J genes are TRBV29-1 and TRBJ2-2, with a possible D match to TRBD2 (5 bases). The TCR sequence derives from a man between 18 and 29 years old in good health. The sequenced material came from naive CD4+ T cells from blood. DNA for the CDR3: TGCAGCGTTGAGGAGGTGGCCACCGGGGAGCTGTTTTTT. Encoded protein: CSVEEVATGELFF.